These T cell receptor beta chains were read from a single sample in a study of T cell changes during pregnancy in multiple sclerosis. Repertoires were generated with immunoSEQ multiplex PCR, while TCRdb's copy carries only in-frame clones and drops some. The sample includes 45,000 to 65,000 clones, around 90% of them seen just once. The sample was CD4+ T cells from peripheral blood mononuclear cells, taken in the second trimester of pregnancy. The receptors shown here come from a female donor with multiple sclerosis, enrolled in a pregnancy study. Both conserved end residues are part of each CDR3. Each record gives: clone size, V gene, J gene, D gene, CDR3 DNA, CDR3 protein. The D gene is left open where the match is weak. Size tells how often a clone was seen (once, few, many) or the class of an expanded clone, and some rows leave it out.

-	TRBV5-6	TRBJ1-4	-	TGTGCCAGCAGCCGGATTTCCACAGGCACAACTAATGAAAAACTGTTTTTT	CASSRISTGTTNEKLFF
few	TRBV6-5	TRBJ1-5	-	TGTGCCAGCAGCCCTTCGAAGACAGGAAATCAGCCCCAGCATTTT	CASSPSKTGNQPQHF
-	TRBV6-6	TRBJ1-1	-	TGTGCCAGCAGGGGGGGAGGGTACACTGAAGCTTTCTTT	CASRGGGYTEAFF
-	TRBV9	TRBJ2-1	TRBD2	TGTGCCAGCAGCGTAGCCCCACTAGCGGGGGAGAATAATGAGCAGTTCTTC	CASSVAPLAGENNEQFF
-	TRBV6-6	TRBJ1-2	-	TGTGCCAGCAGTTTCCCCCAGGGTAACTATGGCTACACCTTC	CASSFPQGNYGYTF
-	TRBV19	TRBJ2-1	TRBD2	TGTGCCAGTAGTATGTCCGCTAGCGGGGGGTACAATGAGCAGTTCTTC	CASSMSASGGYNEQFF
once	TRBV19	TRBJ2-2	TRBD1	TGTGCCAGTACGAGGACAGGGGCTCCATCCGGGGAGCTGTTTTTT	CASTRTGAPSGELFF
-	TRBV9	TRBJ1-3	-	TGTGCCAGCAGCACCAACAGCCACTCTGGAAACACCATATATTTT	CASSTNSHSGNTIYF
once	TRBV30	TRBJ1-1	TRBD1	TGTGCCTGGAAACAACAGGGGTCTACTGAAGCTTTCTTT	CAWKQQGSTEAFF
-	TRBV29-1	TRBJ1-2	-	TGCAGCGTTGCCGTGGGAGGGCACTATGGCTACACCTTC	CSVAVGGHYGYTF
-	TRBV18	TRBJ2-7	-	TGTGCCAGCTCAGAGGGTTCCTACGAGCAGTACTTC	CASSEGSYEQYF
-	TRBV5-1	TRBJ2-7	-	TGCGCCAGCAGCTTGGAGGGGTCCGGGCCCGACGAGCAGTACTTC	CASSLEGSGPDEQYF
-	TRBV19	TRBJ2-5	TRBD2	TGTGCCAGTACCAACTCCCCGGGAGGTGAGACCCAGTACTTC	CASTNSPGGETQYF
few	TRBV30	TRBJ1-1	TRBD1	TGTGCCTGGCACAGGGGCCGACTAATGAACACTGAAGCTTTCTTT	CAWHRGRLMNTEAFF
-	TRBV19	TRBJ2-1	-	TGTGCCAGTAGTGGACAACCCGATGAGCAGTTCTTC	CASSGQPDEQFF
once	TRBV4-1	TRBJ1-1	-	TGCGCCAGCAGCCAAGAAGATGTGAGGGGGACTGAAGCTTTCTTT	CASSQEDVRGTEAFF
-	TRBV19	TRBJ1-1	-	TGTGCCAGTACCATCGGTGGGGCCAGGAACACTGAAGCTTTCTTT	CASTIGGARNTEAFF